Presented here are 13 T cell receptor beta chains from one specimen sequenced in a study of cytomegalovirus exposure and HLA in healthy donors. The repertoire was sequenced with immunoSEQ multiplex PCR; TCRdb's copy has only in-frame clones and lacks some. The sample holds about 130,000 clones, nearly 90% seen once. Sequenced input: PBMCs. These receptors all stem from a woman under 30 in good health and CMV-seronegative.

The sample holds a few counts of this clone. J is TRBJ2-2 and V is TRBV28; 11 bases fit TRBD2. The CDR3 runs 15 residues. CDR1 is MDHEN, CDR2 SYDVKM, per germline. The V segment lost 7 bases and the J segment 7 bases; nucleotides outside the gene matches: 8. CDR3 nucleotide sequence: TGTGCCAGCAATGAGAGTAGCGGGAGGGTCGGGGAGCTGTTTTTT. Amino acids: CASNESSGRVGELFF.

This clone has a single count. V is TRBV6-4 and J is TRBJ2-1; 8 positions match TRBD2. The CDR3 covers 13 residues. Germline lookup yields CDR1 MRHNA and CDR2 SNTAGT. The J segment lost 6 bases and the V segment lost 4 bases, leaving 2 bases of the junction unmatched. CDR3 sequence: CASSAGTSNEQFF. For the CDR3, the DNA is TGTGCCAGCAGTGCCGGGACTAGCAATGAGCAGTTCTTC.

The chain couples TRBV7-6 to TRBJ2-7, with TRBD2 identical over 10 bases. V was pared by 5 bases and J by 4 bases, with 8 bases of the junction left unmatched. Germline V gene sequence: CDR1 SGHVS, CDR2 FNYEAQ. The CDR3 is 15 residues long. The CDR3 bases are TGTGCCAGCAGCCCCCTAGCGGGAGACGGTTACGAGCAGTACTTC. It specifies CASSPLAGDGYEQYF.

This chain joins TRBV6-6 and TRBJ1-1; a possible D gene is TRBD1 (5 bases). V was pared by 5 bases and J by 1 base, with 8 bases between. CDR1 MNHNY and CDR2 SVGAGI come from the germline V gene (reference sequence). This CDR3 spans 13 amino acids. This chain's CDR3 is CASSDGQNTEAFF. The CDR3 DNA reads TGTGCCAGCAGTGACGGACAGAACACTGAAGCTTTCTTT.

This clone was seen a handful of times. The chain recombines TRBV19 with TRBJ1-5; a possible D gene is TRBD1 (6 bases). Germline V gives CDR1 LNHDA, CDR2 SQIVND (reference sequence). CDR3 size: 14 residues. Trimming left V 5 bases short and J 4 bases short, with 12 bases between. CDR3 in amino acids: CASSRLTGNQPQHF. As DNA, the CDR3 is TGTGCCAGTAGTCGCCTGACAGGTAATCAGCCCCAGCATTTT.

The chain couples TRBV6-5 to TRBJ1-6; 8 nucleotides agree with TRBD1. Germline V CDR1 and CDR2: MNHEY, SVGAGI. Losses at the gene ends were 5 bases for V and 10 bases for J; bases not matched to a gene: 10. CDR3 size: 15 residues. CDR3 DNA: TGTGCCAGCAGTCTACTTAGACAGGGGTGGTCACCCCTCCACTTT. Protein product: CASSLLRQGWSPLHF.

This chain connects TRBV4-2 to TRBJ2-3; 8 positions agree with TRBD2. V lost 3 bases, J lost 6 bases, and 8 bases stayed unmatched. This CDR3 comprises 15 residues. The germline CDR1 and CDR2 sequences are LGHNA and YNFKEQ. CDR3 sequence: CASSQGTGGPDTQYF. CDR3 in DNA: TGTGCCAGCAGCCAGGGAACGGGGGGGCCTGATACGCAGTATTTT.

The chain joins TRBV10-1 to TRBJ2-7; a weak D match, TRBD1 (6 bases). CDR1 and CDR2 (germline): WNHNN, SYGVQD (reference sequence). The V and J ends lost 4 bases and 3 bases respectively, with 10 bases between them. There are 13 residues in the CDR3. CDR3 nucleotide sequence: TGCGCCAGCAGTGCTCCGGACAGCTACGAGCAGTACGTC. Translation: CASSAPDSYEQYV.

In this sample, this clone turned up once. This CDR3 reads CASRAPGQFNQPQHF. The CDR3 nucleotides are TGTGCCAGCAGAGCACCGGGACAGTTCAATCAGCCCCAGCATTTT. The chain uses TRBV6-1 and TRBJ1-5; TRBD1 agrees at 7 bases. Germline V CDR1 and CDR2: MNHNS, SASEGT. The CDR3 covers 15 residues. V lost 6 bases, J lost 3 bases, and 8 bases stayed unmatched.

This chain uses TRBV10-2 with TRBJ1-1; D ambiguous. The CDR3 loop spans 11 amino acids. Trimming stripped 5 bases from V and 4 bases from J, with 5 bases between. Germline CDR1 and CDR2: WSHSY and SAAADI. For the CDR3, the DNA is TGCGCCAGCAGTATCGGCACTGAAGCTTTCTTT. Protein product: CASSIGTEAFF.

The J gene is TRBJ1-5, the V gene TRBV4-1; D remains unclear. V was cut by 1 base and J by 0 bases, with 7 bases left in between. The length of the CDR3 is 15 residues. Germline assignment: CDR1 MGHRA and CDR2 YSYEKL. This CDR3 is CASSQAGYSNQPQHF. The CDR3 region has the DNA TGCGCCAGCAGCCAAGCGGGGTATAGCAATCAGCCCCAGCATTTT.

The chain carries TRBV5-4 and TRBJ2-3; 12 bases are a match to TRBD2. The CDR3 is 16 amino acids. Germline trimming cut 6 bases from V and 1 base from J; bases unmatched to any gene: 6. Germline V CDR1 and CDR2: SGHNT, YYREEE (reference sequence). The CDR3 region is CASTLAGGRGTDTQYF. In nucleotides, the CDR3 is TGTGCCAGCACCCTAGCGGGGGGGCGGGGCACAGATACGCAGTATTTT.

The J gene is TRBJ1-1, the V gene TRBV29-1; D remains ambiguous. The CDR3 length is 15 residues. Trimming stripped 4 bases from V and 0 bases from J, with 15 bases between. The germline gives CDR1 SQVTM, CDR2 ANQGSEA. CDR3 sequence reads: CSVGALDSLNTEAFF. The CDR3 DNA sequence: TGCAGCGTTGGCGCTCTGGATAGCTTGAACACTGAAGCTTTCTTT.